These T cell receptor beta chains were read from a single sample in a study of metastatic and nonmetastatic thyroid tumors. MiXCR reprocessed the PCR reads for TCRdb. In the table there are around 70,000 clones, about 17% of which are singletons. Sequencing was done on a sample of blood. The receptors originated from a female donor with papillary thyroid cancer or a benign thyroid nodule (not recorded which). Some clones in this sample may be carry-over from other donors' samples. CDR3s include the opening cysteine and the closing phenylalanine or tryptophan. A D gene is named only where the DNA matches it firmly. The size entry is marked missing in some rows and otherwise reads once, few, many or a size class.

j_call,d_call,v_call,clone_size,cdr3_aa
TRBJ2-3,TRBD2,TRBV20-1,many,CSASPLTSGRADTQYF
TRBJ1-5,NA,TRBV9,many,CASSVGGDDNQPQHF
TRBJ2-1,TRBD2,TRBV7-2,many,CASSLGRDYYQDNEQFF
TRBJ2-1,TRBD2,TRBV9,many,CASSVAGLAYNEQFF
TRBJ2-1,NA,TRBV12-3/TRBV12-4,few,CASIEGGNEQFF
TRBJ2-7,NA,TRBV13,many,CASSLGRPLEQYF
TRBJ2-1,TRBD1,TRBV13,many,CASSSKGGYSYNEQFF
TRBJ2-3,TRBD2,TRBV6-1,NA,CASREAGFHTDTQYF
TRBJ1-2,NA,TRBV20-1,NA,CSAPNRVWNVYTF
TRBJ1-1,NA,TRBV9,many,CASSARNTEAFF
TRBJ2-3,NA,TRBV30,many,CAWKLGGGVDTQYF
TRBJ2-7,TRBD2,TRBV28,many,CASSSGLAGGYEQYF
TRBJ1-6,NA,TRBV6-1,many,CASSAWQTENSPLHF
TRBJ2-2,NA,TRBV6-2/TRBV6-3,few,CASSYYGTGELFF
TRBJ1-6,NA,TRBV6-2/TRBV6-3,few,CASRPGLRGNSPLHF
TRBJ2-2,NA,TRBV3-1,many,CASSPERNTGELFF